A single sample gave rise to the 32 T cell receptor beta chains below, sequenced in a study of blood T cell repertoires in COVID-19. The table came from immunoSEQ multiplex PCR; TCRdb's copy has only in-frame clones and leaves some out. The sample carries tens of thousands of clones, 88% recorded once. Sequenced sample: peripheral blood. The receptors originated from a human donor in a cohort sampled during active COVID-19.

CDR3 sequence: CASSQDLTGSTDTQYF. In nucleotides, the CDR3 is TGTGCCAGCAGCCAAGATCTAACTGGTAGCACAGATACGCAGTATTTT. This sequence joins TRBV3-1 (or the pseudogene TRBV3-2) and TRBJ2-3, with no clear D. This CDR3 spans 16 amino acids. Germline V gives CDR1 LGHDT, CDR2 YNNKEL (reference sequence). Trimming stripped 0 bases from V and 0 bases from J, with 10 bases between.

This clone turned up a few times. Distinct nucleotide sequences in the sample also encode this CDR3. The genes are TRBV5-4 and TRBJ1-5, with D possibly TRBD1 on 5 matching bases. CDR3 length equals 15 residues. Germline loops: CDR1 SGHNT, CDR2 YYREEE (reference sequence). Between the trimmed V and J ends, which lost 0 bases and 2 bases, there was a span of 9 bases. CDR3 loop: CASSLGTGGNQPQHF. Written as DNA, the CDR3 is TGTGCCAGCAGCTTGGGGACGGGGGGCAATCAGCCCCAGCATTTT.

The gene calls are TRBV21-1 and TRBJ1-6; the D segment call TRBD1 is taken from the table without a DNA check. TRBV21-1 is a pseudogene locus. The length of the CDR3 is 17 residues. CDR3 protein: CASSKGLGSGDNSPLHF. CDR3 in DNA: TGTGCCAGCAGCAAAGGATTGGGGTCAGGGGACAATTCACCCCTCCACTTT.

This clone was detected only a few times. The chain links TRBV4-3 to TRBJ1-5; TRBD1 matches at 8 bases. Germline CDR1 LGHNA, CDR2 YSLEER. With 0 bases clipped from V and 7 bases from J, the junction kept 5 bases outside the gene matches. The CDR3 runs 15 residues. For the CDR3, the DNA is TGCGCCAGCAGCCAAGAGAGGACAGGGTACCAGCCCCAGCATTTT. It is translated as CASSQERTGYQPQHF.

This chain connects TRBV5-4 to TRBJ2-1; TRBD2 matches at 10 bases. This CDR3 comprises 13 residues. J lost 5 bases, V lost 7 bases, and 3 bases had no gene match. Germline V CDR1 and CDR2: SGHNT, YYREEE (reference sequence). The chain's CDR3 is CASGLAVDNEQFF. CDR3 DNA: TGTGCCAGCGGACTAGCGGTAGACAATGAGCAGTTCTTC.

The rearrangement joins TRBV6-5 to TRBJ1-1; 7 nucleotides agree with TRBD1. The CDR3 runs to 16 residues. CDR1 MNHEY and CDR2 SVGAGI come from the germline V gene. V dropped 4 bases and J dropped 5; count of bases not matched to a gene: 13. CDR3 sequence: CASSSGRRGRGTEAFF. In nucleotides, the CDR3 is TGTGCCAGCAGTTCTGGCCGCAGGGGGAGAGGGACTGAAGCTTTCTTT.

The chain employs TRBV6-5 and TRBJ1-3; D is unclear. The CDR3 sequence is 14 residues long. V was clipped by 6 bases and J by 2 bases, with 11 bases between them. The germline V gene has CDR1 MNHEY and CDR2 SVGAGI. The CDR3 sequence is CASRPLRAGNTIYF. CDR3 DNA: TGTGCCAGCAGACCACTAAGAGCTGGAAACACCATATATTTT.

This chain uses TRBV5-4 with TRBJ2-1; 7 nucleotides agree with TRBD1. Germline trimming cut 4 bases from V and 2 bases from J; bases unmatched to any gene: 6. The CDR3 length is 15 residues. Per germline, CDR1 SGHNT and CDR2 YYREEE (reference sequence). The CDR3 sequence: CASSPPRGPYNEQFF. Here the CDR3 DNA reads TGTGCCAGCAGCCCCCCGAGGGGGCCCTACAATGAGCAGTTCTTC.

This clone was recorded once. The gene calls are TRBV6-6 and TRBJ1-2, with 8 bases that match TRBD1. The CDR3 consists of 13 residues. Germline loops: CDR1 MNHNY, CDR2 SVGAGI (reference sequence). With V trimmed by 6 bases and J by 7 bases, 7 bases remained unmatched. As DNA, the CDR3 is TGTGCCAGCAGCCAACAGGGGGAAGGTGGCTACACCTTC. Its translation is CASSQQGEGGYTF.

The chain employs TRBV28 and TRBJ1-4; D gene uncertain. V dropped 8 bases and J dropped 0 bases, with 13 bases sitting between them. The CDR3 has 15 amino acids. Germline CDR1 is MDHEN and CDR2 is SYDVKM. The CDR3, as DNA: TGTGCCAGCCGAAAAGACACTTCAACTAATGAAAAACTGTTTTTT. As protein: CASRKDTSTNEKLFF.

The chain is built from TRBV11-2 and TRBJ2-7; perhaps TRBD1 as D (6 bases). The germline CDR1 and CDR2 sequences are SGHAT and FQNNGV. CDR3 size: 15 residues. V dropped 2 bases and J dropped 3 bases, with 14 bases sitting between them. Written as DNA, the CDR3 is TGTGCCAGCAGCTTAAGCAGGGGATGGGGCTACGAGCAGTACTTC. It specifies CASSLSRGWGYEQYF.

J is TRBJ2-1 and V is TRBV27, with D perhaps matching TRBD1 (6 bases). Germline V gives CDR1 MNHEY, CDR2 SMNVEV (reference sequence). CDR3 length: 19 amino acids. The V end lost 5 bases, the J end lost 7 bases, and 30 bases lay between the germline ends. The CDR3 loop reads CASSKGQLYSTPKPNEQFF. The CDR3, as DNA: TGTGCCAGCAGTAAAGGACAGCTATACTCGACTCCGAAACCTAATGAGCAGTTCTTC.

The rearrangement links TRBV6-4 to TRBJ1-5; 9 bases fit TRBD1. Germline loops: CDR1 MRHNA, CDR2 SNTAGT. Losses at the gene ends were 2 bases for V and 2 bases for J; bases not matched to a gene: 7. This CDR3 contains 17 residues. CDR3 bases: TGTGCCAGCAGTGACCCGGGACAGGGTTGGGGCAATCAGCCCCAGCATTTT. It codes for CASSDPGQGWGNQPQHF.

V is TRBV4-1 and J is TRBJ2-7; maybe TRBD2 (5 bases). Trimming took 0 bases from V and 2 from J, leaving 11 bases between them. The V gene's germline CDR1 is MGHRA and CDR2 YSYEKL. This CDR3 comprises 15 residues. The CDR3 is CASSQDPSGTYEQYF. Written as DNA, the CDR3 is TGCGCCAGCAGCCAAGATCCGAGCGGCACCTACGAGCAGTACTTC.

The chain has TRBV5-6 and TRBJ2-5, with unresolved D. V lost 0 bases and J 6 bases, leaving 9 bases between the germline ends. This CDR3 has 13 residues. CDR1 is SGHDT, CDR2 YYEEEE, per germline. CDR3 DNA sequence: TGTGCCAGCAGCTTGGTGTCAAGCAAGACCCAGTACTTC. It is translated as CASSLVSSKTQYF.

The genes are TRBV2 and TRBJ1-2; 7 bases line up with TRBD1. After removal of 3 bases from V and 4 bases from J, the junction contained 2 bases not matched to a gene. Germline CDR1 reads SNHLY; CDR2 reads FYNNEI. This CDR3 is 13 amino acids long. The chain's CDR3 is CASSDRQGYGYTF. Written as DNA, the CDR3 is TGTGCCAGCAGTGATAGACAGGGCTATGGCTACACCTTC. Filled out from reference TRBV2 and TRBJ1-2, the complete variable domain reads EPEVTQTPSHQVTQMGQEVILRCVPISNHLYFYWYRQILGQKVEFLVSFYNNEISEKSEIFDDQFSVERPDGSNFTLKIRSTKLEDSAMYFCASSDRQGYGYTFGSGTRLTVV.

This chain joins TRBV5-6 and TRBJ2-3; 8 bases align to TRBD2. Germline trimming cut 1 base from V and 2 bases from J; bases unmatched to any gene: 3. The length of the CDR3 is 15 residues. Germline loops: CDR1 SGHDT, CDR2 YYEEEE. The CDR3: CASSLRGGLTDTQYF. The DNA for the CDR3 is TGTGCCAGCAGCTTGCGGGGGGGGCTCACAGATACGCAGTATTTT.

The genes are TRBV5-1 and TRBJ2-5; TRBD1 agrees at 8 bases. With 0 bases clipped from V and 5 bases from J, the junction kept 6 bases outside the gene matches. The CDR3 spans 15 residues. Germline V gene lookup returns CDR1 SGHRS and CDR2 YFSETQ. CDR3 amino acids: CASSLGQGLIETQYF. The CDR3 coding sequence is TGCGCCAGCAGCTTGGGACAGGGGCTGATCGAGACCCAGTACTTC.

The chain is built from TRBV6-5 and TRBJ1-5; the D is unclear. This CDR3 is built from 10 residues. CDR1 is MNHEY and CDR2 is SVGAGI in the germline V gene. V was trimmed by 8 bases and J by 9 bases, leaving 8 bases between them. The CDR3 nucleotides read TGTGCCAGCGGCCTTATGCCCCAGCATTTT. Its translation is CASGLMPQHF.

The chain combines TRBV4-1 with TRBJ2-4; weak D call: TRBD2 (7 bases). From germline, CDR1 is MGHRA and CDR2 YSYEKL. The CDR3 has 16 amino acids. Trimming stripped 4 bases from V and 3 bases from J, with 16 bases between. The CDR3 nucleotides read TGCGCCAGCAGCCGTTTACAGGGAGGGGTCAAAAACATTCAGTACTTC. It specifies CASSRLQGGVKNIQYF.

This clone was observed a single time. The V gene is TRBV18, the J gene TRBJ1-4, with 7 positions matching TRBD1. This CDR3 spans 15 amino acids. CDR1 is KGHSH, CDR2 LQKENI, per germline. J was trimmed by 5 bases and V by 0 bases; bases with no gene match: 3. The CDR3 loop reads CASSPPTGTNEKLFF. The DNA for the CDR3 is TGTGCCAGCTCACCACCGACAGGGACGAATGAAAAACTGTTTTTT.

The V and J genes are TRBV27 and TRBJ2-7; TRBD2 aligns across 8 bases. V was pared by 3 bases and J by 7 bases, with 17 bases of the junction left unmatched. Per germline, CDR1 MNHEY and CDR2 SMNVEV (reference sequence). There are 17 residues in the CDR3. The CDR3 DNA reads as TGTGCCAGCAGTTTTCGGAGGGTAGCGGGGTCTTCCGAGGAGCAGTACTTC. It encodes CASSFRRVAGSSEEQYF.

This chain connects TRBV4-2 to TRBJ1-5, with D perhaps matching TRBD1 (6 bases). V lost 0 bases, J lost 5 bases, and 23 bases lay in between. The germline V gene has CDR1 LGHNA and CDR2 YNFKEQ. This CDR3 region has 19 residues. This CDR3 reads CASSQDLYTGNLFDQPQHF. The DNA for the CDR3 is TGTGCCAGCAGCCAAGATTTATACACAGGGAATCTTTTTGATCAGCCCCAGCATTTT.

This clone showed up just a few times. In the same sample, other DNA sequences code for this CDR3. The rearrangement uses TRBV5-1 and TRBJ1-2; tentative D call: TRBD1 (5 bases). V was pared by 5 bases and J by 2 bases, with 7 bases between. Looked up from germline, CDR1 is SGHRS and CDR2 is YFSETQ. The length of the CDR3 is 12 residues. The CDR3 DNA sequence: TGCGCCAGCAGTCAGGGCAACTATGGCTACACCTTC. As protein: CASSQGNYGYTF.

This clone has just one count. This chain joins TRBV5-8 and TRBJ2-3, with 13 nucleotides matching TRBD2. Germline V gives CDR1 SGHTS, CDR2 YDEGEE. The V gene end was trimmed by 4 bases and the J gene end by 2 bases; junction bases not matched to a gene: 4. CDR3 length: 16 residues. The CDR3 protein is CASSIGTSGATDTQYF. The CDR3 DNA reads as TGTGCCAGCAGCATAGGGACTAGCGGGGCCACAGATACGCAGTATTTT.

The chain couples TRBV7-2 to TRBJ2-1; a possible D gene is TRBD2 (5 bases). Trimming shortened V by 1 base and J by 4 bases, and 11 bases separated the two germline ends. The germline V gene has CDR1 SGHTA and CDR2 FQGNSA. This CDR3 spans 15 amino acids. CDR3 sequence: CASSLGGVGYNEQFF. The CDR3 DNA is TGTGCCAGCAGCTTAGGGGGAGTGGGGTACAATGAGCAGTTCTTC.

The sample holds a few counts of this clone. V and J are TRBV9 and TRBJ2-7, with a tentative D call TRBD1 (6 bases). CDR3 length equals 14 residues. Germline lookup yields CDR1 SGDLS and CDR2 YYNGEE. The ends were cut back, 4 bases at V and 1 base at J, with 12 bases in the middle. CDR3 sequence: CASSPEGVSYEQYF. In nucleotides, the CDR3 is TGTGCCAGCAGCCCCGAGGGGGTTTCCTACGAGCAGTACTTC.

The chain recombines TRBV27 with TRBJ1-2, with D possibly TRBD1 on 5 matching bases. Trimming removed 7 bases at V and 4 bases at J, with 13 bases between. Germline lookup yields CDR1 MNHEY and CDR2 SMNVEV (reference sequence). The CDR3 contains 13 residues. The CDR3 nucleotides read TGTGCCAGCAACCCCGGAGGGGTCTATGGCTACACCTTC. Translation gives CASNPGGVYGYTF.

This chain links TRBV24-1 with TRBJ2-3; 7 nucleotides match TRBD1. With 5 bases clipped from V and 2 bases from J, the junction kept 3 bases outside the gene matches. The CDR3 is 14 residues long. Germline V gene data show CDR1 as KGHDR and CDR2 as SFDVKD. The CDR3, as DNA: TGTGCCACCAGTGTCACAGGGGTCACAGATACGCAGTATTTT. This sequence encodes CATSVTGVTDTQYF.

The chain uses TRBV9 and TRBJ2-1; 8 bases match TRBD2. V lost 6 bases and J lost 8; bases outside the gene matches: 13. CDR1 SGDLS and CDR2 YYNGEE come from the germline V gene. CDR3 size: 15 residues. The CDR3 spells CASTASSGSFDEQFF. In DNA form, the CDR3 reads TGTGCCAGCACCGCGTCGAGCGGGAGTTTCGATGAGCAGTTCTTC.

The chain joins TRBV6-2 or TRBV6-3 to TRBJ2-1; 15 bases agree with TRBD2. This CDR3 spans 18 amino acids. With V trimmed by 4 bases and J by 5 bases, 9 bases remained unmatched. CDR1 and CDR2 from the germline V gene are MNHEY and SVGEGT. The CDR3 nucleotides read TGTGCCAGCAGTTTTTGGACTAGCGGGAGGGCCAGGGACAATGAGCAGTTCTTC. This gives the protein CASSFWTSGRARDNEQFF.

J is TRBJ1-1 and V is TRBV11-2; 11 bases line up with TRBD1. V lost 5 bases, J lost 4 bases, and 18 bases stayed unmatched. Looked up from germline, CDR1 is SGHAT and CDR2 is FQNNGV. CDR3 size: 19 residues. CDR3 DNA: TGTGCCAGCAGCCCCCAGCGGATTGGACAGGGGGCGGTTGGCACTGAAGCTTTCTTT. Protein product: CASSPQRIGQGAVGTEAFF. The complete variable domain, with remaining parts taken from reference TRBV11-2 and TRBJ1-1, reads EAGVAQSPRYKIIEKRQSVAFWCNPISGHATLYWYQQILGQGPKLLIQFQNNGVVDDSQLPKDRFSAERLKGVDSTLKIQPAKLEDSAVYLCASSPQRIGQGAVGTEAFFGQGTRLTVV.